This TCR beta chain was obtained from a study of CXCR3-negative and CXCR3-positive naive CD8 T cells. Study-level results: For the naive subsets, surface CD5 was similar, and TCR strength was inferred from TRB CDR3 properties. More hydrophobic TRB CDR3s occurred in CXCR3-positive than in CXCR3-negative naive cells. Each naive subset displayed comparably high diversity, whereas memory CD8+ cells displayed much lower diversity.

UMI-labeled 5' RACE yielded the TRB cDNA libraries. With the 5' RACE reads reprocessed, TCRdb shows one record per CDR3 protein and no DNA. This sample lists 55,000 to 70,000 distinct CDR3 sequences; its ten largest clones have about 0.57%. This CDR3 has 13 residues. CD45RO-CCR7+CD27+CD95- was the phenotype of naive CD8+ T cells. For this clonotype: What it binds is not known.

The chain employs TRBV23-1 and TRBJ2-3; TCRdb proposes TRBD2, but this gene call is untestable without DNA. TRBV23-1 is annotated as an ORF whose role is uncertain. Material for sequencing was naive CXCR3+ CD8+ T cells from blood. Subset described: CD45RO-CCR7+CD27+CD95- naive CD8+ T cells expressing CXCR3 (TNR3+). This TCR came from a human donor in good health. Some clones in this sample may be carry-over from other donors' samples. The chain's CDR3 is CASTQGREDTQYF.